What follows are 2 T cell receptor beta chains derived from one specimen sequenced in a study of T cell responses to AZD1222 COVID-19 vaccine. The method was immunoSEQ multiplex PCR; TCRdb's version includes in-frame clones alone and lacks a portion of them. In the table there are approximately 270,000 clones, 90% to 95% of which are singletons. This specimen was peripheral blood, taken 28 days after the second AZD1222 dose. All receptors come from an adult who received the AZD1222 COVID-19 vaccine.

The gene calls are TRBV5-1 and TRBJ1-6; TRBD1 might be the D (5 bases). Trimming pared 1 base from V and 8 bases from J, leaving 16 bases between. The CDR3 extends over 16 amino acids. The germline V gene has CDR1 SGHRS and CDR2 YFSETQ. The CDR3 loop is CASSLRGAGLDSPLHF. DNA of the CDR3: TGCGCCAGCAGCTTGAGGGGCGCTGGCCTGGATTCACCCCTCCACTTT.

This chain joins TRBV5-4 and TRBJ2-5; D is unresolved. The CDR3 has 15 amino acids. V lost 4 bases and J 0 bases, leaving 13 bases between the germline ends. CDR1 SGHNT and CDR2 YYREEE come from the germline V gene (reference sequence). The CDR3 sequence is CASSPTLEYQETQYF. Written as DNA, the CDR3 is TGTGCCAGCAGCCCAACCCTGGAGTACCAAGAGACCCAGTACTTC. Using reference TRBV5-4 and TRBJ2-5 for the parts outside the CDR3, the full variable domain is ETGVTQSPTHLIKTRGQQVTLRCSSQSGHNTVSWYQQALGQGPQFIFQYYREEENGRGNFPPRFSGLQFPNYSSELNVNALELDDSALYLCASSPTLEYQETQYFGPGTRLLVL.